In this sample, the clone carrying this T cell receptor (beta chain) turned up a few times. Its target is unknown. The entry originates in a study of spatial heterogeneity in lung cancer. Study overall: More beta-chain than alpha-chain sequences were consistently detected. General study points: One measure, the expanded intratumoral alpha and beta TCR count, tracked tumor mutation counts.

Time point described: sample taken at primary tumor resection. No cell sorting; template was whole RNA from tumor, lung tissue or PBMC. Individual TCR cDNA molecules each bore their own unique molecular identifier. MiXCR was run by TCRdb on the 5' RACE reads, yielding one entry per CDR3 protein. The sample has under 20,000 distinct CDR3 sequences, roughly 6% seen once. The CDR3 runs to 15 residues. The V end lost 2 bases, the J end lost 9 bases, and 17 bases lay between the germline ends. This material consisted of lung tumor tissue, taken at surgery. The sequence derives from a female donor with early-stage non-small cell lung cancer. The chain links TRBV23-1 to TRBJ2-1; the D gene could be TRBD1 or TRBD2 (5 bases each). TRBV23-1 falls under the ORF class, with uncertain function. CDR3 region: CASSQGTAVWGEQFF. The CDR3 DNA follows: TGCGCCAGCAGTCAAGGGACCGCCGTTTGGGGTGAGCAGTTCTTC.